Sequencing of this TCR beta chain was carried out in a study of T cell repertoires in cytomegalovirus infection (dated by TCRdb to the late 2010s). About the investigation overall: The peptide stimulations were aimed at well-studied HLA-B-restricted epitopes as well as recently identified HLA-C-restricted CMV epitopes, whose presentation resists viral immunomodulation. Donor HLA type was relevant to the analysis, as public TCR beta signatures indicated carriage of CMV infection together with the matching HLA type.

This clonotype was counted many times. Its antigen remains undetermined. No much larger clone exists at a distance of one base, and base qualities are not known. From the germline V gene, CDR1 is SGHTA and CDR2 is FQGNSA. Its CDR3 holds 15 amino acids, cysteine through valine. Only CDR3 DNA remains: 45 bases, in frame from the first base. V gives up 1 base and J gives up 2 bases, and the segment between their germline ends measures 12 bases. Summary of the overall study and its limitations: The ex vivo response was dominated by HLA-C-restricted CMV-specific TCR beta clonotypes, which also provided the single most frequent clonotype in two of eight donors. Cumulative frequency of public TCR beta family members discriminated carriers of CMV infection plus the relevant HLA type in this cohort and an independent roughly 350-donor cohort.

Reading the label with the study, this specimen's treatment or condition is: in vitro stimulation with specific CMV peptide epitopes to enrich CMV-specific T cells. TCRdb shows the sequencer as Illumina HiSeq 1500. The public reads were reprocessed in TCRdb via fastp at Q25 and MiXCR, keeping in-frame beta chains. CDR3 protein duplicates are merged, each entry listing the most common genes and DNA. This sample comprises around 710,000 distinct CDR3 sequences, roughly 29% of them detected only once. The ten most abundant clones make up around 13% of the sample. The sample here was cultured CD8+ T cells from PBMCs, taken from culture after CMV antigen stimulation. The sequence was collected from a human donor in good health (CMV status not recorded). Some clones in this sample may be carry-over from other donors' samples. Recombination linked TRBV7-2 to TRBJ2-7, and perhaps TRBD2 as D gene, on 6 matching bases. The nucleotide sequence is TGTGCCAGCAGCTTAGGGCAGGGAGGTCCCTACGAGCAGTACGTC. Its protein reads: CASSLGQGGPYEQYV.